Listed below are T cell receptor beta chains from one sample, sequenced in a study of cytomegalovirus exposure and HLA in healthy donors. Generated by immunoSEQ multiplex PCR, the TCRdb table keeps only in-frame clones and is missing some. The sample lists under 200,000 clones; roughly four fifths were seen once. Sequencing input: PBMCs. The receptor source for this set is a man aged 18 to 29 in good health and CMV-seronegative. CDR3s include the opening cysteine and the closing phenylalanine or tryptophan. The D gene is left open where the match is weak. Not all rows give a size; the values are once, few, many and, for expanded clones, a class.

v_call: TRBV9
d_call: TRBD1
j_call: TRBJ2-7
clone_size: -
cdr3_nt: TGTGCCAGCAGCGGAAAGACAGGGGCCTACGAGCAGTACTTC
cdr3_aa: CASSGKTGAYEQYF

v_call: TRBV28
d_call: -
j_call: TRBJ1-5
clone_size: -
cdr3_nt: TGTGCCAGCAGTTCAGGACAGAGCAATCAGCCCCAGCATTTT
cdr3_aa: CASSSGQSNQPQHF

v_call: TRBV18
d_call: TRBD1
j_call: TRBJ2-2
clone_size: -
cdr3_nt: TGTGCCAGCTCACCAGCGACAGGGGGTAGGACCGGGGAGCTGTTTTTT
cdr3_aa: CASSPATGGRTGELFF

v_call: TRBV5-1
d_call: TRBD1
j_call: TRBJ2-5
clone_size: -
cdr3_nt: TGCGCCAGCAGCCGGGACAGCACTCAAGAGACCCAGTACTTC
cdr3_aa: CASSRDSTQETQYF

v_call: TRBV7-9
d_call: -
j_call: TRBJ1-3
clone_size: -
cdr3_nt: TGTGCCAGCAGCTCCCCCCCGCGCTCTGGAAACACCATATATTTT
cdr3_aa: CASSSPPRSGNTIYF

v_call: TRBV4-3
d_call: -
j_call: TRBJ2-2
clone_size: -
cdr3_nt: TGCGCCAGCAGCCAGCCCGGGGGGCCGGACACCGGGGAGCTGTTTTTT
cdr3_aa: CASSQPGGPDTGELFF

v_call: TRBV4-3
d_call: TRBD1
j_call: TRBJ2-7
clone_size: -
cdr3_nt: TGCGCCAGCAGCCAAACTAATCGGGACAGCGTCTACGAGCGGTACTTC
cdr3_aa: CASSQTNRDSVYERYF

v_call: TRBV9
d_call: -
j_call: TRBJ2-7
clone_size: once
cdr3_nt: TGTGCCAGCAGCGTAGGAGGAGGGACCTACGAGCAGTACTTC
cdr3_aa: CASSVGGGTYEQYF

v_call: TRBV5-1
d_call: TRBD2
j_call: TRBJ2-7
clone_size: few
cdr3_nt: TGCGCCAGCAGCTTAAGCAGCGATTCCAGCGGGGCATACGAGCAGTACTTC
cdr3_aa: CASSLSSDSSGAYEQYF

v_call: TRBV7-9
d_call: -
j_call: TRBJ1-1
clone_size: -
cdr3_nt: TGTGCCAGCAGCTTAGCACACAGGAACACTGAAGCTTTCTTT
cdr3_aa: CASSLAHRNTEAFF

v_call: TRBV28
d_call: -
j_call: TRBJ1-2
clone_size: -
cdr3_nt: TGTGCCAGCAGCCCTGGCGACCCGGCGGTTAACTATGGCTACACCTTC
cdr3_aa: CASSPGDPAVNYGYTF

v_call: TRBV28
d_call: TRBD1
j_call: TRBJ2-7
clone_size: -
cdr3_nt: TGTGCCAGCCTTCGCGGGACAGGACTTGGCGAGCAGTACTTC
cdr3_aa: CASLRGTGLGEQYF

v_call: TRBV4-3
d_call: TRBD1
j_call: TRBJ2-7
clone_size: -
cdr3_nt: TGCGCCAGCAGCCAAGAGAGTGTGGGGGGTCAGGGGGCCACCTACGAGCAGTACTTC
cdr3_aa: CASSQESVGGQGATYEQYF

v_call: TRBV9
d_call: -
j_call: TRBJ2-2
clone_size: -
cdr3_nt: TGTGCCAGCAGCGTAGAGCCTATCCACACCGGGGAGCTGTTTTTT
cdr3_aa: CASSVEPIHTGELFF

v_call: TRBV7-9
d_call: TRBD2
j_call: TRBJ2-1
clone_size: -
cdr3_nt: TGTGCCAGCAGCTTATACCCCGGCCTAGCGGGAGGGTACAATGAGCAGTTCTTC
cdr3_aa: CASSLYPGLAGGYNEQFF

v_call: TRBV6-5
d_call: -
j_call: TRBJ2-1
clone_size: -
cdr3_nt: TGTGCCAGCAGTTACAGAGCCCCCTTTTACAATGAGCAGTTCTTC
cdr3_aa: CASSYRAPFYNEQFF

v_call: TRBV19
d_call: TRBD1
j_call: TRBJ1-1
clone_size: -
cdr3_nt: TGTGCCAGTAGTAAAGGACAGGGAGGTATGAACACTGGAGCTTTCTTT
cdr3_aa: CASSKGQGGMNTGAFF

v_call: TRBV7-9
d_call: -
j_call: TRBJ2-7
clone_size: -
cdr3_nt: TGTTCCAGCAGCTCGCCCGACTCCAACCGAGCCTCCTACGAGCAGTACTTC
cdr3_aa: CSSSSPDSNRASYEQYF

v_call: TRBV19
d_call: TRBD2
j_call: TRBJ2-2
clone_size: -
cdr3_nt: TGTGCCAGTACCACCTGGGGGGGACCCGGGGAGCTGTTTTTT
cdr3_aa: CASTTWGGPGELFF

v_call: TRBV7-2
d_call: -
j_call: TRBJ1-5
clone_size: few
cdr3_nt: TGTGCCAGCAGCTTAGAAGCCCAGCCCCAGCATTTT
cdr3_aa: CASSLEAQPQHF

v_call: TRBV12-5
d_call: TRBD2
j_call: TRBJ2-1
clone_size: few
cdr3_nt: TGTGCTAGTGGTTTGGTACTGGGACTAGCGGGAAAGGATGAGCAGTTCTTC
cdr3_aa: CASGLVLGLAGKDEQFF

v_call: TRBV4-1
d_call: TRBD2
j_call: TRBJ2-7
clone_size: -
cdr3_nt: TGCGCCAGCAGCCGGAGGGAACTAGCGGGAGGGCGGGACGAGCAGTACTTC
cdr3_aa: CASSRRELAGGRDEQYF

v_call: TRBV30
d_call: TRBD2
j_call: TRBJ2-1
clone_size: -
cdr3_nt: TGTGCCTGGAGTGGCGACCTCGGGGGGAGGAAGCAGTTCTTC
cdr3_aa: CAWSGDLGGRKQFF

v_call: TRBV28
d_call: TRBD1
j_call: TRBJ1-2
clone_size: -
cdr3_nt: TGTGCCAGCAGTCGGGACAGGGGATACTATGGCTACACCTTC
cdr3_aa: CASSRDRGYYGYTF

v_call: TRBV5-1
d_call: -
j_call: TRBJ1-2
clone_size: few
cdr3_nt: TGCGCCAGCAGCTTTCTGGACGGGGGAGCTAACTATGGCTACACCTTC
cdr3_aa: CASSFLDGGANYGYTF

v_call: TRBV10-2
d_call: TRBD2
j_call: TRBJ2-1
clone_size: once
cdr3_nt: TGCGCAGCGGGAGGCCCCTACAATGAGCAGTTCTTC
cdr3_aa: CAAGGPYNEQFF

v_call: TRBV7-8
d_call: -
j_call: TRBJ2-7
clone_size: few
cdr3_nt: TGTGCCAGCAGCTTAACGCAGGGGCTTGGGGAGCAGTACTTC
cdr3_aa: CASSLTQGLGEQYF

v_call: TRBV11-2
d_call: -
j_call: TRBJ2-3
clone_size: -
cdr3_nt: TGTGCCAGCAGTAGAGGCCCCCTGGGTGATACGCAGTATTTT
cdr3_aa: CASSRGPLGDTQYF

v_call: TRBV6-6
d_call: -
j_call: TRBJ1-3
clone_size: -
cdr3_nt: TGTGCCAGCAGTTACAGGCGGTCTGGAAACACCATATATTTT
cdr3_aa: CASSYRRSGNTIYF

v_call: TRBV5-1
d_call: -
j_call: TRBJ1-3
clone_size: once
cdr3_nt: TGCGCCAGCAGTTTGATTGGGAGCTCTGGAAACACCATATATTTT
cdr3_aa: CASSLIGSSGNTIYF

v_call: TRBV29-1
d_call: TRBD1
j_call: TRBJ2-7
clone_size: once
cdr3_nt: TGCAGCGTTGGGGACAGTTACTACGAGCAGTACTTC
cdr3_aa: CSVGDSYYEQYF

v_call: TRBV4-1
d_call: -
j_call: TRBJ1-5
clone_size: -
cdr3_nt: TGCGCCAGCAGCCACTTGGGGCGGGGGCGCAATCAGCCCCAGCATTTT
cdr3_aa: CASSHLGRGRNQPQHF

v_call: TRBV5-1
d_call: -
j_call: TRBJ2-7
clone_size: -
cdr3_nt: TGCGCCAGCAGCTGGATGGGGGCGGACGAGCAGTACTTC
cdr3_aa: CASSWMGADEQYF

v_call: TRBV10-1
d_call: TRBD2
j_call: TRBJ2-3
clone_size: -
cdr3_nt: TGCGCCAGCAGTGAGGCTCTAGCGGGAGGGATGGATACGCAGTATTTT
cdr3_aa: CASSEALAGGMDTQYF

v_call: TRBV10-3
d_call: TRBD1
j_call: TRBJ2-7
clone_size: -
cdr3_nt: TGTGCCATCAGGGTCATAACAGGGGGCCTTTACGAGCAGTACTTC
cdr3_aa: CAIRVITGGLYEQYF

v_call: TRBV7-2
d_call: -
j_call: TRBJ1-2
clone_size: -
cdr3_nt: TGTGCCAGCAGCTTAATGGGCAGATACTATGGCTACACCTTC
cdr3_aa: CASSLMGRYYGYTF

v_call: TRBV5-1
d_call: TRBD2
j_call: TRBJ2-7
clone_size: -
cdr3_nt: TGCGCCAGCAGCTCCACTAGCGGCCCCTACGAGCAGTACTTC
cdr3_aa: CASSSTSGPYEQYF

v_call: TRBV5-4
d_call: TRBD2
j_call: TRBJ2-5
clone_size: -
cdr3_nt: TGTGCCAGCAGCCCTGGGACTAGCGGGAGCGGGTGGGAGACCCAGTACTTC
cdr3_aa: CASSPGTSGSGWETQYF

v_call: TRBV6-5
d_call: TRBD1
j_call: TRBJ1-1
clone_size: -
cdr3_nt: TGTGCCAGCAGTGGGGACAGGTTCAACACTGAAGCTTTCTTT
cdr3_aa: CASSGDRFNTEAFF

v_call: TRBV7-2
d_call: TRBD1
j_call: TRBJ2-2
clone_size: -
cdr3_nt: TGTGCCAGCAGCCGTTTGGACAGGGCTAACACCGGGGAGCTGTTTTTT
cdr3_aa: CASSRLDRANTGELFF

v_call: TRBV2
d_call: TRBD2
j_call: TRBJ2-1
clone_size: -
cdr3_nt: TGTGCCAGCAGTGAGGGACTAGCAAGTGAGCAGTTCTTC
cdr3_aa: CASSEGLASEQFF

v_call: TRBV4-3
d_call: TRBD2
j_call: TRBJ2-3
clone_size: few
cdr3_nt: TGCGCCAGCAGCCAAGATCCAGCGGGAGAACGATCAGATACGCAGTATTTT
cdr3_aa: CASSQDPAGERSDTQYF

v_call: TRBV6-5
d_call: -
j_call: TRBJ2-5
clone_size: -
cdr3_nt: TGTGCCAGCAGTTACGGGCAGGGTGACCTCCAAGAGACCCAGTACTTC
cdr3_aa: CASSYGQGDLQETQYF

v_call: TRBV28
d_call: TRBD2
j_call: TRBJ2-3
clone_size: -
cdr3_nt: TGTGCCAGCACCCCGGTGGCGAACCGGGGGGGCACAGATACGCAGTATTTT
cdr3_aa: CASTPVANRGGTDTQYF